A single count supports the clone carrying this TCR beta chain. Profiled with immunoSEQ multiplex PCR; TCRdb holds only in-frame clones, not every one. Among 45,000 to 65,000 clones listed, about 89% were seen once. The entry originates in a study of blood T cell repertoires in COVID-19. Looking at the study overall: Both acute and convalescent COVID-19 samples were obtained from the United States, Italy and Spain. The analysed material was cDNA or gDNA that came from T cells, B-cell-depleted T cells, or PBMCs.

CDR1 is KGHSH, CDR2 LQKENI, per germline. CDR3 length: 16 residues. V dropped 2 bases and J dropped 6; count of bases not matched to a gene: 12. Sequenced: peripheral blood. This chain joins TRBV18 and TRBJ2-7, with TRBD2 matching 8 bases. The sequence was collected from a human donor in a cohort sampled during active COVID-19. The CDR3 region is CASSPSLAGAGIEQYF. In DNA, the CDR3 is TGTGCCAGCTCACCATCTCTAGCGGGTGCTGGGATCGAGCAGTACTTC.